The clone carrying this TCR beta chain showed up many times. As yet, its antigen is unknown. This sample is part of a study of T cells in Graves' hyperthyroidism and ophthalmopathy. Overall study: Peripheral blood sampling occurred at initial diagnosis, before any treatment.

General study points: Most expanded thyroid clonotypes above 0.001 recurred in blood.

Each person with ophthalmopathy scored at least 3 on the Clinical Activity Score, reached NOSPECS grade 4 or higher, and had been ill under 3 months. The PBMCs studied were ones that came from about 10 ml fresh peripheral blood. The investigators amplified TCR beta CDR3 regions from RNA transcripts. The TCR CDR3 first-round RT-PCR relied on the HTBI primer set. TCRdb itself ran the multiplex PCR reads through MiXCR, one entry per CDR3 protein. The sample shows 330,000 or so distinct CDR3 sequences, approximately 18% of them seen only once. This CDR3 is 19 amino acids long. V gave up 3 bases and J gave up 0 bases; unmatched junction bases: 10. Per the germline V gene, CDR1 is SGHTA and CDR2 is FQGNSA.

This TCR derives from a man aged 50 to 60 with Graves' ophthalmopathy. Sequenced sample: blood. The chain has TRBV7-2 and TRBJ2-1; 11 nucleotides match TRBD2. CDR3 loop: CASSFPRTSGRSSYNEQFF. The CDR3 region has the DNA TGTGCCAGCAGCTTCCCAAGGACTAGCGGGCGTAGCTCCTACAATGAGCAGTTCTTC.